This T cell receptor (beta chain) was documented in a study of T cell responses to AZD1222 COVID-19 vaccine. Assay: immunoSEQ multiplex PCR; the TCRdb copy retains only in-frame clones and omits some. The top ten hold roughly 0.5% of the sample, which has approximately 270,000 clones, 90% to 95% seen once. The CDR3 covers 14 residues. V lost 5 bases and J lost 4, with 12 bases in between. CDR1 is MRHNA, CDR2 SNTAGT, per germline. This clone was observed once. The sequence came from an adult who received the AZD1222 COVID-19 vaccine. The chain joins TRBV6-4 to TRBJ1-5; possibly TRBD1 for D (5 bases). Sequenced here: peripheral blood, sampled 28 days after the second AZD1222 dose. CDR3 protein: CASSTTGGNQPQHF. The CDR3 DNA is TGTGCCAGCAGTACCACGGGGGGGAATCAGCCCCAGCATTTT.